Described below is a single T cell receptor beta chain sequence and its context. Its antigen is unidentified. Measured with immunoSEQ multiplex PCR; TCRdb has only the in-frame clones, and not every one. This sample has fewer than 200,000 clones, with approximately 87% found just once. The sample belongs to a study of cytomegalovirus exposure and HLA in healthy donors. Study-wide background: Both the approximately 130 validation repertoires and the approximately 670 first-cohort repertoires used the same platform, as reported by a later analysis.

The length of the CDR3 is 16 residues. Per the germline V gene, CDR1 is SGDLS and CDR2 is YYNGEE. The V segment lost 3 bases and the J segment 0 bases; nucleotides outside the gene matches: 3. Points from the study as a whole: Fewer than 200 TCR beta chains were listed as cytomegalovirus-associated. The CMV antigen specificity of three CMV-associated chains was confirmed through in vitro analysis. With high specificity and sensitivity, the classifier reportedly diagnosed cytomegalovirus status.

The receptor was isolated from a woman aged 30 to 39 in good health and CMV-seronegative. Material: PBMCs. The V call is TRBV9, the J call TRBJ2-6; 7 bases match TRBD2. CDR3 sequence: CASSGGGSSGANVLTF. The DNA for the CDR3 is TGTGCCAGCAGCGGGGGGGGAAGCTCTGGGGCCAACGTCCTGACTTTC.